This T cell receptor (beta chain) derives from a study of T cells after yellow fever vaccination. A 5'RACE template-switching step, the method used to make TCR cDNA, added a universal primer site and UMIs. TCRdb processed the 5' RACE reads anew with MiXCR; each CDR3 protein has one entry. The data hold some 600,000 distinct CDR3 sequences, with about a sixth observed a single time. This CDR3 region has 15 residues. Germline V gives CDR1 SEHNR, CDR2 FQNEAQ (reference sequence). The V end was cut by 6 bases, the J end by 7 bases, with 19 bases between. V gene TRBV7-9 combines with J gene TRBJ1-5; D is possibly TRBD1 (5 bases). This specimen was PBMCs, taken about 5 days after the first yellow fever vaccination. The origin of this receptor is a man aged 18-30 years who received the YFV17D yellow fever vaccine. For the CDR3, the DNA is TGTGCCAGCAGTTCAGCCCCAGGCTGGGGGCAGCCCCAGCATTTT. As protein: CASSSAPGWGQPQHF.